What follows are 20 T cell receptor beta chains derived from one specimen sequenced in a study of PD-1 blockade in classical Hodgkin lymphoma. Libraries were prepared by immunoSEQ multiplex PCR; TCRdb keeps only in-frame clonotypes and omits some of them. The sample carries under 20,000 clones, about 81% recorded once. Every single patient, without exception, relapsed after autologous stem cell transplantation, and brentuximab vedotin exposure varied. The starting material was peripheral blood mononuclear cells (PBMCs), obtained before the second cycle of nivolumab. These receptors came from a human donor with classical Hodgkin lymphoma.

The chain is built from TRBV7-3 and TRBJ1-1; D gene uncertain. The CDR3 spans 13 residues. The germline V gene encodes CDR1 SGHTA and CDR2 FQGTGA. The germline V and J ends were trimmed by 1 base and 4 bases, with 7 bases remaining between them. The CDR3: CASSLKGSTEAFF. CDR3 nucleotide sequence: TGTGCCAGCAGCTTAAAAGGGAGCACTGAAGCTTTCTTT.

The chain combines TRBV2 with TRBJ2-3; D possibly corresponds to TRBD2 (6 bases). The V gene's germline CDR1 is SNHLY and CDR2 FYNNEI. CDR3 size: 11 residues. Trimming pared 8 bases from V and 4 bases from J, leaving 7 bases between. CDR3 in DNA: TGTGCCAGCCGCGGGGCAGATACGCAGTATTTT. Its protein is CASRGADTQYF.

This clone has just a few counts. The rearrangement joins TRBV2 to TRBJ1-1, with D uncertain. V dropped 1 base and J dropped 6 bases, with 18 bases sitting between them. Germline V gene data show CDR1 as SNHLY and CDR2 as FYNNEI. The CDR3 runs 16 residues. Here the CDR3 DNA reads TGTGCCAGCAGTGAAGGAGTTGCAGGCCCTGAGGCTGAAGCTTTCTTT. It encodes CASSEGVAGPEAEAFF.

The rearrangement joins TRBV9 to TRBJ2-5; 8 positions agree with TRBD2. J gave up 1 base and V 1 base, and 6 bases lay outside the gene matches. This CDR3 spans 16 amino acids. Germline-derived CDR1 and CDR2 are SGDLS and YYNGEE. The CDR3: CASSVRAGDRQETQYF. The CDR3 DNA is TGTGCCAGCAGCGTAAGAGCGGGGGACCGCCAAGAGACCCAGTACTTC.

The V gene is TRBV4-3, the J gene TRBJ2-7; 8 nucleotides line up with TRBD1. CDR3 size: 15 residues. V shed 0 bases, J shed 5 bases, and the junction held 6 bases outside the gene matches. CDR1 is LGHNA, CDR2 YSLEER, per germline. In DNA, the CDR3 is TGCGCCAGCAGCCAAGATCCCAGGGGGCGGGACGAGCAGTACTTC. Translated: CASSQDPRGRDEQYF.

This rearrangement joins TRBV7-8 to TRBJ1-1; TRBD1 is a possible D gene (6 bases). V dropped 5 bases and J dropped 5 bases, with 12 bases sitting between them. The CDR3 length is 13 residues. Germline CDR1 SGHVS, CDR2 FQNEAQ. CDR3 protein: CASSLTGSTEAFF. In DNA, the CDR3 is TGTGCCAGCAGCCTCACAGGGAGTACTGAAGCTTTCTTT.

This chain joins TRBV11-2 and TRBJ2-5; 10 bases match TRBD2. CDR3 length: 15 amino acids. Trimming cost V 2 bases and J 5 bases; bases outside gene matches: 5. Germline CDR1 and CDR2: SGHAT and FQNNGV. CDR3 residues: CASSLTAGGPETQYF. CDR3 DNA sequence: TGTGCCAGCAGCTTAACAGCGGGGGGGCCGGAGACCCAGTACTTC.

The chain joins TRBV6-5 to TRBJ1-5, with 8 bases that match TRBD1. V gave up 2 bases and J gave up 9 bases; unmatched junction bases: 6. Germline CDR1 MNHEY, CDR2 SVGAGI. The length of the CDR3 is 14 residues. The CDR3 reads CASSYLQGGVPQHF. The CDR3 nucleotides read TGTGCCAGCAGTTACCTACAGGGGGGGGTGCCCCAGCATTTT.

V gene TRBV2 combines with J gene TRBJ2-1; perhaps TRBD2 as D (6 bases). The germline gives CDR1 SNHLY, CDR2 FYNNEI. This CDR3 comprises 15 residues. Trimming removed 6 bases from V and 7 bases from J, with 19 bases in between. CDR3 loop: CASSPRAGPTNEQFF. As DNA, the CDR3 is TGTGCCAGCAGCCCACGGGCGGGGCCCACGAATGAGCAGTTCTTC.

The rearrangement uses TRBV18 and TRBJ2-7; D gene uncertain. The ends were cut back, 4 bases at V and 1 base at J, with 14 bases in the middle. The germline gives CDR1 KGHSH, CDR2 LQKENI. The CDR3 runs 15 residues. CDR3 sequence: CASSLSPIVSYEQYF. CDR3 in DNA: TGTGCCAGCTCACTTAGTCCCATTGTTTCCTACGAGCAGTACTTC.

Written as DNA, the CDR3 is TGTGCCAGCACCCTGAACCCCGACAGAATTAATGAGCAGTTCTTC. Protein: CASTLNPDRINEQFF. The genes are TRBV27 and TRBJ2-1; D is perhaps TRBD1 (5 bases). Deletions cut 7 bases from V and 7 bases from J, with 20 bases between. Germline-derived CDR1 and CDR2 are MNHEY and SMNVEV (reference sequence). This CDR3 region has 15 residues.

V gene TRBV5-1 combines with J gene TRBJ1-1; 10 bases are shared with TRBD1. From germline, CDR1 is SGHRS and CDR2 YFSETQ. The J segment lost 7 bases and the V segment lost 4 bases, leaving 10 bases of the junction unmatched. The CDR3 contains 15 residues. The CDR3 sequence: CASSGRGQGVIEAFF. In DNA, the CDR3 is TGCGCCAGCAGCGGCCGTGGACAGGGGGTTATTGAAGCTTTCTTT.

The V and J genes are TRBV9 and TRBJ1-4; 9 bases align to TRBD1. Losses at the gene ends were 1 base for V and 7 bases for J; bases not matched to a gene: 5. The CDR3 loop spans 15 amino acids. Germline-derived CDR1 and CDR2 are SGDLS and YYNGEE. As DNA, the CDR3 is TGTGCCAGCAGCGTAAATGGACAGGGGCCTGAAAAACTGTTTTTT. Translating it yields CASSVNGQGPEKLFF.

CDR3 DNA: TGTGCCAGCAGAGTGGACAGAAGCACAGATACGCAGTATTTT. Amino acids: CASRVDRSTDTQYF. This chain uses TRBV7-8 with TRBJ2-3; tentative D call: TRBD1 (6 bases). The V and J ends lost 6 bases and 0 bases respectively, with 10 bases between them. The CDR3 runs 14 residues. Germline CDR1 is SGHVS and CDR2 is FQNEAQ.

This rearrangement joins TRBV4-3 to TRBJ1-2, with a weak D call TRBD1 (5 bases). CDR1 and CDR2 (germline): LGHNA, YSLEER. The CDR3 sequence is 15 residues long. The germline V and J ends were trimmed by 4 bases and 1 base, with 13 bases remaining between them. The CDR3 bases are TGCGCCAGCAGCCTTGGGACGTTTGTTAACTATGGCTACACCTTC. Encoded protein: CASSLGTFVNYGYTF.

This clone was seen a handful of times. The chain employs TRBV20-1 and TRBJ1-1; D not certain. V was pared by 7 bases and J by 7 bases, with 10 bases between. The germline V gene has CDR1 DFQATT and CDR2 SNEGSKA (reference sequence). CDR3 length: 10 amino acids. This chain's CDR3 is CSVSYHEAFF. The CDR3 DNA sequence: TGCAGTGTTTCCTATCATGAAGCTTTCTTT.

The chain employs TRBV7-2 and TRBJ2-1, with D perhaps matching TRBD1 or TRBD2 (5 bases each). Germline values: CDR1 SGHTA, CDR2 FQGNSA. Trimming stripped 5 bases from V and 6 bases from J, with 20 bases between. The length of the CDR3 is 16 residues. CDR3 coding DNA: TGTGCCAGCAGCGCCTTAGGGCTGGGACCCGCCAATGAGCAGTTCTTC. Translated, it gives CASSALGLGPANEQFF.

The rearrangement joins TRBV18 to TRBJ2-7; 9 nucleotides agree with TRBD1. This CDR3 has 17 amino acids. With 3 bases clipped from V and 5 bases from J, the junction kept 14 bases outside the gene matches. Per the germline V gene, CDR1 is KGHSH and CDR2 is LQKENI. The CDR3: CASSPQNPQGANHEQYF. CDR3 coding DNA: TGTGCCAGCTCACCCCAAAACCCACAGGGGGCGAATCACGAGCAGTACTTC.

The V call is TRBV5-1, the J call TRBJ1-4; the D is unclear. This CDR3 is 16 amino acids long. Trimming removed 4 bases from V and 3 bases from J, with 16 bases in between. Germline values: CDR1 SGHRS, CDR2 YFSETQ. The CDR3 region is CASSPDGRAANEKLFF. CDR3 coding DNA: TGCGCCAGCAGCCCCGATGGGCGGGCGGCTAATGAAAAACTGTTTTTT.

The chain employs TRBV11-2 and TRBJ1-6; no definite D call. This CDR3 spans 14 amino acids. Per the germline V gene, CDR1 is SGHAT and CDR2 is FQNNGV. Trimming stripped 1 base from V and 10 bases from J, with 11 bases between. The CDR3 DNA reads TGTGCCAGCAGCTTAGTCCAGGAACGCTCACCCCTCCACTTT. Translation: CASSLVQERSPLHF.